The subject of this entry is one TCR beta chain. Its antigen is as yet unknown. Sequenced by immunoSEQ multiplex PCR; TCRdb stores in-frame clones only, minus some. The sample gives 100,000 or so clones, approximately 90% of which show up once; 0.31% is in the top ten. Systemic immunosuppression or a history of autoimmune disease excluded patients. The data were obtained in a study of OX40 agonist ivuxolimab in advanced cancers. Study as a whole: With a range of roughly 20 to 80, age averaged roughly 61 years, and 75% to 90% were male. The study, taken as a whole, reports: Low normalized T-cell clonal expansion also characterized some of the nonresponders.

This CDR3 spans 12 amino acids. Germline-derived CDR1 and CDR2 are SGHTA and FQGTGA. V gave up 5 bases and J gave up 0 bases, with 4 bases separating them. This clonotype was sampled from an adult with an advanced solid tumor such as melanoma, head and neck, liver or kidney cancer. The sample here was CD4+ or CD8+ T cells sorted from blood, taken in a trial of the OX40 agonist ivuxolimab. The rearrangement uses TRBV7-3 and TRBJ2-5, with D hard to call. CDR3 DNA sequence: TGTGCCAGCAGCCCGTACCAAGAGACCCAGTACTTC. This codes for CASSPYQETQYF.